This is a list of T cell receptor beta chains from one sample in a study of Ad26.COV2.S vaccination and SARS-CoV-2 variants. Here immunoSEQ multiplex PCR was the method, and the copy in TCRdb shows in-frame clones only, minus some. The sample has 350,000 to 400,000 clones, more than 85% seen once. The sequencing used peripheral blood, collected in a trial of Ad26.COV2.S vaccine versus placebo. The receptors here all came from a person aged 18-65 years who received the Ad26.COV2.S COVID-19 vaccine or a placebo. Both conserved end residues are part of each CDR3. A D gene is named only where the DNA matches it firmly. Expanded clones get a size class; other rows say once, few or many, or leave the size out.

v_call: TRBV7-9
j_call: TRBJ1-1
d_call: NA
clone_size: NA
cdr3_aa: CASSPPMNTEAFF
cdr3_nt: TGTGCCAGCAGCCCTCCAATGAACACTGAAGCTTTCTTT

v_call: TRBV6-1
j_call: TRBJ2-2
d_call: NA
clone_size: NA
cdr3_aa: CASSLVGTGELFF
cdr3_nt: TGTGCCAGCAGTCTGGTTGGGACCGGGGAGCTGTTTTTT

v_call: TRBV5-4
j_call: TRBJ1-1
d_call: NA
clone_size: NA
cdr3_aa: CASSLGRERGTEAFF
cdr3_nt: TGTGCCAGCAGCTTGGGAAGGGAGAGGGGCACTGAAGCTTTCTTT

v_call: TRBV5-1
j_call: TRBJ1-1
d_call: NA
clone_size: NA
cdr3_aa: CASSYGVLTGNTEAFF
cdr3_nt: TGCGCCAGCAGCTATGGAGTGTTGACAGGCAACACTGAAGCTTTCTTT

v_call: TRBV6-5
j_call: TRBJ1-2
d_call: NA
clone_size: NA
cdr3_aa: CASSYDTYGYTF
cdr3_nt: TGTGCCAGCAGTTACGACACCTATGGCTACACCTTC

v_call: TRBV7-9
j_call: TRBJ1-2
d_call: NA
clone_size: NA
cdr3_aa: CASSAPNWYGYTF
cdr3_nt: TGTGCCAGCAGCGCGCCGAATTGGTATGGCTACACCTTC

v_call: TRBV5-1
j_call: TRBJ2-1
d_call: TRBD2
clone_size: NA
cdr3_aa: CASSPGLAGLYNEQFF
cdr3_nt: TGCGCCAGCAGCCCAGGACTAGCGGGGTTATACAATGAGCAGTTCTTC

v_call: TRBV7-8
j_call: TRBJ2-5
d_call: NA
clone_size: NA
cdr3_aa: CASSSAGTLETQYF
cdr3_nt: TGTGCCAGCAGTTCGGCCGGGACTCTAGAGACCCAGTACTTC

v_call: TRBV7-9
j_call: TRBJ1-2
d_call: NA
clone_size: NA
cdr3_aa: CASSSSGPSGGYTF
cdr3_nt: TGTGCCAGCAGCTCATCCGGGCCATCCGGGGGCTACACCTTC

v_call: TRBV4-1
j_call: TRBJ1-5
d_call: NA
clone_size: NA
cdr3_aa: CASSQGGRGPKNQPQHF
cdr3_nt: TGCGCCAGCAGCCAAGGAGGGCGGGGCCCCAAGAATCAGCCCCAGCATTTT

v_call: TRBV20-1
j_call: TRBJ2-2
d_call: NA
clone_size: NA
cdr3_aa: CSASLGGTTNTGELFF
cdr3_nt: TGCAGTGCTAGTTTAGGTGGGACCACGAACACCGGGGAGCTGTTTTTT

v_call: TRBV2
j_call: TRBJ2-7
d_call: TRBD1
clone_size: NA
cdr3_aa: CASSLGQGALYEQYF
cdr3_nt: TGTGCCAGCAGCCTAGGACAGGGTGCCCTATACGAGCAGTACTTC

v_call: TRBV19
j_call: TRBJ1-1
d_call: NA
clone_size: NA
cdr3_aa: CASRPWTENTEAFF
cdr3_nt: TGTGCCAGCAGGCCCTGGACCGAAAACACTGAAGCTTTCTTT

v_call: TRBV27
j_call: TRBJ2-3
d_call: NA
clone_size: NA
cdr3_aa: CASSPSTDTQYF
cdr3_nt: TGTGCCAGCAGTCCCAGCACAGATACGCAGTATTTT

v_call: TRBV13
j_call: TRBJ1-5
d_call: TRBD1
clone_size: NA
cdr3_aa: CASSSRDRAGNQPQHF
cdr3_nt: TGTGCCAGCAGCTCAAGGGACAGGGCCGGCAATCAGCCCCAGCATTTT

v_call: TRBV5-5
j_call: TRBJ1-1
d_call: NA
clone_size: NA
cdr3_aa: CASSFQGTAEAFF
cdr3_nt: TGTGCCAGCAGCTTCCAGGGAACCGCTGAAGCTTTCTTT

v_call: TRBV6-5
j_call: TRBJ1-6
d_call: TRBD1
clone_size: NA
cdr3_aa: CASSYSPGQRGSPLHF
cdr3_nt: TGTGCCAGCAGTTACTCACCGGGACAGAGGGGTTCACCCCTCCACTTT

v_call: TRBV5-1
j_call: TRBJ2-7
d_call: NA
clone_size: NA
cdr3_aa: CASSLSGFGWYF
cdr3_nt: TGCGCCAGCAGCTTGTCGGGGTTTGGGTGGTACTTC

v_call: TRBV5-4
j_call: TRBJ1-1
d_call: NA
clone_size: NA
cdr3_aa: CASSLVPGEDTEAFF
cdr3_nt: TGTGCCAGCAGCTTGGTCCCAGGGGAGGACACTGAAGCTTTCTTT

v_call: TRBV29-1
j_call: TRBJ1-2
d_call: TRBD1
clone_size: NA
cdr3_aa: CSVEAVRRDRGLHYGYTF
cdr3_nt: TGCAGCGTTGAAGCGGTCCGCCGGGACAGGGGGCTCCACTATGGCTACACCTTC

v_call: TRBV5-1
j_call: TRBJ2-1
d_call: TRBD1
clone_size: NA
cdr3_aa: CASSLHRTGDNEQFF
cdr3_nt: TGCGCCAGCAGCTTGCACCGAACAGGGGATAATGAGCAGTTCTTC

v_call: TRBV7-2
j_call: TRBJ1-1
d_call: TRBD1
clone_size: NA
cdr3_aa: CASSPTGGRVWGTEAFF
cdr3_nt: TGTGCCAGCAGCCCGACAGGGGGCCGGGTTTGGGGCACTGAAGCTTTCTTT

v_call: TRBV19
j_call: TRBJ2-5
d_call: NA
clone_size: NA
cdr3_aa: CASSSNAGPGAQYF
cdr3_nt: TGTGCCAGTAGTTCTAACGCGGGACCGGGGGCCCAGTACTTC

v_call: TRBV18
j_call: TRBJ2-1
d_call: TRBD1
clone_size: NA
cdr3_aa: CASSPPGQVYYLDEQFF
cdr3_nt: TGTGCCAGCTCACCTCCGGGACAGGTCTACTATCTCGATGAGCAGTTCTTC

v_call: TRBV5-1
j_call: TRBJ1-5
d_call: TRBD1
clone_size: NA
cdr3_aa: CASSVGTGNQPQHF
cdr3_nt: TGCGCCAGCAGCGTAGGGACAGGCAATCAGCCCCAGCATTTT

v_call: TRBV7-2
j_call: TRBJ2-3
d_call: TRBD2
clone_size: NA
cdr3_aa: CASTRRTSGGSTDTQYF
cdr3_nt: TGTGCCAGCACTCGAAGGACTAGCGGGGGCAGCACAGATACGCAGTATTTT

v_call: TRBV2
j_call: TRBJ1-2
d_call: NA
clone_size: NA
cdr3_aa: CASSEARVYGYTF
cdr3_nt: TGTGCCAGCAGTGAAGCGAGGGTCTATGGCTACACCTTC

v_call: TRBV3-1/TRBV3-2
j_call: TRBJ1-4
d_call: TRBD1
clone_size: NA
cdr3_aa: CASSQGTGGEKLFF
cdr3_nt: TGTGCCAGCAGCCAAGGGACAGGGGGTGAAAAACTGTTTTTT

v_call: TRBV15
j_call: TRBJ2-5
d_call: NA
clone_size: once
cdr3_aa: CATSVPPIQETQYF
cdr3_nt: TGTGCCACCAGCGTACCCCCCATCCAAGAGACCCAGTACTTC

v_call: TRBV15
j_call: TRBJ1-4
d_call: NA
clone_size: NA
cdr3_aa: CATSRGGEGLQFF
cdr3_nt: TGTGCCACCAGCAGAGGGGGAGAGGGACTTCAGTTTTTT

v_call: TRBV12-3/TRBV12-4
j_call: TRBJ2-7
d_call: NA
clone_size: NA
cdr3_aa: CASSRDIYEQYF
cdr3_nt: TGTGCCAGCAGCCGCGACATCTACGAGCAGTACTTC